The clone carrying this TCR beta chain has only a few counts. Antigen: not known. The TCR beta cDNA libraries carried unique molecular identifiers. Using its own MiXCR run on the PCR reads, TCRdb lists one record per CDR3 protein. The sample shows approximately 360,000 distinct CDR3 sequences, less than 35% of them seen only once. Germline CDR1 and CDR2: DFQATT and SNEGSKA (reference sequence). V gave up 6 bases and J gave up 5 bases; unmatched junction bases: 9. The CDR3 has 14 residues. The sample is drawn from a study of post-analysis software for immune sequencing data. Across the whole study: Recorded disease courses covered relapsing-remitting, secondary progressive and progressive-relapsing multiple sclerosis. Some patients had no subtype annotation. Overall study findings and caveats: The study found significantly lower normalized Chao1 diversity in multiple sclerosis patients than in controls. Four or five TRBV segments were more frequent in patients than controls; TRBV5-6, TRBV5-1 and TRBV20-1 belonged to this group. Batch-matched samples strongly co-clustered by F measure.

The chain links TRBV20-1 to TRBJ2-5; 10 bases fit TRBD1. The specimen was blood. The sequence was collected from a girl aged 10-17 years with multiple sclerosis. The CDR3 DNA follows: TGCAGTGCCTTGCTGACAGGGGGCGTGGAGACCCAGTACTTC. It specifies CSALLTGGVETQYF.